Below, one T cell receptor (beta chain) is given with its context. This sample was included in a study of T cells in Graves' hyperthyroidism and ophthalmopathy. The investigators amplified TCR beta CDR3 regions from RNA transcripts. A first-round RT-PCR of the TCR CDR3 used the HTBI primer set. TCRdb analysed the multiplex PCR reads with MiXCR anew, one entry per CDR3 protein. The sample includes approximately 500,000 distinct CDR3 sequences, about half seen only once; the top ten take roughly 8.2%. V lost 4 bases and J 5 bases, leaving 18 bases between the germline ends. Germline V gives CDR1 MGHRA, CDR2 YSYEKL. CDR3 length: 15 residues. The diagnoses drew upon clinical symptoms, serum thyroxine and TRAb, thyroid ultrasound and orbital computed tomography.

The specimen was peripheral blood or thyroid tissue (not recorded which). This TCR was recovered from a woman younger than 30 with Graves' hyperthyroidism. The V and J genes are TRBV4-1 and TRBJ2-7, with D possibly being TRBD2 (7 bases). The CDR3 spells CASSPSGTGGNEQYF. The CDR3 DNA sequence: TGCGCCAGCAGCCCCAGCGGGACTGGGGGCAACGAGCAGTACTTC.